This entry lists 10 T cell receptor beta chains sequenced from one sample in a study of graft-versus-host responses after intestinal transplantation. Method: immunoSEQ multiplex PCR; TCRdb's copy keeps in-frame clones and lacks some. This sample has roughly 70,000 clones; about nine tenths occur once, and the top ten carry 6.5% to 8.5%. Sequencing used bone marrow, obtained approximately 100 weeks after intestinal transplantation. All receptors come from a human patient who received an intestinal transplant, so some T cells may come from the graft donor.

This CDR3 is CASSLAGLGSWETQYF. The DNA of the CDR3 is TGTGCCAGCAGCTTAGCGGGACTAGGCTCGTGGGAGACCCAGTACTTC. This chain connects TRBV7-7 to TRBJ2-5; 8 bases are shared with TRBD2. J gave up 5 bases and V 0 bases, and 8 bases lay outside the gene matches. CDR3 size: 16 residues. Looked up from germline, CDR1 is SSHAT and CDR2 is FNYEAQ (reference sequence).

The chain uses TRBV18 and TRBJ2-6, with TRBD1 identical over 9 bases. The germline V gene encodes CDR1 KGHSH and CDR2 LQKENI. Losses at the gene ends were 0 bases for V and 4 bases for J; bases not matched to a gene: 4. The length of the CDR3 is 17 residues. The CDR3 region has the DNA TGTGCCAGCTCACCACCGACAGGGGGGAAAGGGGCCAACGTCCTGACTTTC. Translated, it gives CASSPPTGGKGANVLTF. The entire variable domain, with the rest obtained from reference TRBV18 and TRBJ2-6, is as follows: NAGVMQNPRHLVRRRGQEARLRCSPMKGHSHVYWYRQLPEEGLKFMVYLQKENIIDESGMPKERFSAEFPKEGPSILRIQQVVRGDSAAYFCASSPPTGGKGANVLTFGAGSRLTVL.

This clone appeared once. The CDR3 reads CASSPHRGLAGKQFF. CDR3 coding DNA: TGTGCCAGCAGCCCTCACCGAGGACTAGCAGGAAAGCAGTTCTTC. The rearrangement joins TRBV7-2 to TRBJ2-1; 8 nucleotides agree with TRBD2. Germline V CDR1 and CDR2: SGHTA, FQGNSA. The CDR3 sequence is 15 residues long. V lost 5 bases, J lost 11 bases, and 14 bases stayed unmatched.

The V and J genes are TRBV7-6 and TRBJ2-2; 8 bases line up with TRBD2. Germline CDR1 is SGHVS and CDR2 is FNYEAQ. This CDR3 has 20 amino acids. After removal of 2 bases from V and 2 bases from J, the junction contained 16 bases not matched to a gene. Here the CDR3 reads CASSLTLAGNPRINTGELFF. CDR3 DNA: TGTGCCAGCAGCTTAACCCTAGCGGGCAACCCCCGGATAAACACCGGGGAGCTGTTTTTT. Together with reference TRBV7-6 and TRBJ2-2, the CDR3 gives the full variable domain: GAGVSQSPRYKVTKRGQDVALRCDPISGHVSLYWYRQALGQGPEFLTYFNYEAQQDKSGLPNDRFSAERPEGSISTLTIQRTEQRDSAMYRCASSLTLAGNPRINTGELFFGEGSRLTVL.

The chain recombines TRBV2 with TRBJ2-7; 9 bases agree with TRBD2. CDR3 length: 14 amino acids. Germline values: CDR1 SNHLY, CDR2 FYNNEI. The trim removed 6 bases at V and 4 bases at J, leaving 7 bases unmatched. The CDR3 DNA reads TGTGCCAGCAGAGATAGCGGGGGACTATACGAGCAGTACTTC. Its protein product is CASRDSGGLYEQYF.

The chain employs TRBV19 and TRBJ1-5; 9 positions match TRBD1. The CDR3 is 16 residues long. Germline CDR1 LNHDA, CDR2 SQIVND (reference sequence). Trimming cost V 7 bases and J 0 bases; bases outside gene matches: 7. The CDR3 sequence is CASIDRGFYSNQPQHF. CDR3 in DNA: TGTGCCAGTATAGACAGGGGGTTCTATAGCAATCAGCCCCAGCATTTT.

The table lists this clone with a count of one. The V call is TRBV6-5, the J call TRBJ2-1; D gene ambiguous. From germline, CDR1 is MNHEY and CDR2 SVGAGI. Trimming cost V 0 bases and J 7 bases, with 10 bases left between them. This CDR3 region has 14 residues. As DNA, the CDR3 is TGTGCCAGCAGTTACTCCGAGATTGGGAATGAGCAGTTCTTC. Its protein is CASSYSEIGNEQFF.

Here the CDR3 DNA reads TGTGCCAGCAGCCAATTCTCGATAGGAGCAGGTCCCAAAAACATTCAGTACTTC. Amino acids: CASSQFSIGAGPKNIQYF. J is TRBJ2-4 and V is TRBV16; D ambiguous. Trimming took off 1 base at V and 2 bases at J, with 18 bases between the two ends. The CDR3 has 18 residues. Germline V gene sequence: CDR1 KGHSY, CDR2 FQNENV.

The V call is TRBV6-1, the J call TRBJ1-2, with D unclear. Germline CDR1 and CDR2: MNHNS and SASEGT. The CDR3 loop spans 16 amino acids. The V end was cut by 3 bases, the J end by 4 bases, with 18 bases between. CDR3 residues: CASSDVLAGPRYGYTF. The CDR3 nucleotides read TGTGCCAGCAGTGACGTACTCGCGGGCCCCCGCTATGGCTACACCTTC.

The chain joins TRBV19 to TRBJ2-2; no clear D. Germline V gene data show CDR1 as LNHDA and CDR2 as SQIVND (reference sequence). The CDR3 has 11 residues. V lost 5 bases and J 7 bases, leaving 5 bases between the germline ends. CDR3 amino acids: CASSLIGELFF. Here the CDR3 DNA reads TGTGCCAGTAGTCTCATCGGGGAGCTGTTTTTT. Together with reference TRBV19 and TRBJ2-2, the CDR3 gives the full variable domain: DGGITQSPKYLFRKEGQNVTLSCEQNLNHDAMYWYRQDPGQGLRLIYYSQIVNDFQKGDIAEGYSVSREKKESFPLTVTSAQKNPTAFYLCASSLIGELFFGEGSRLTVL.